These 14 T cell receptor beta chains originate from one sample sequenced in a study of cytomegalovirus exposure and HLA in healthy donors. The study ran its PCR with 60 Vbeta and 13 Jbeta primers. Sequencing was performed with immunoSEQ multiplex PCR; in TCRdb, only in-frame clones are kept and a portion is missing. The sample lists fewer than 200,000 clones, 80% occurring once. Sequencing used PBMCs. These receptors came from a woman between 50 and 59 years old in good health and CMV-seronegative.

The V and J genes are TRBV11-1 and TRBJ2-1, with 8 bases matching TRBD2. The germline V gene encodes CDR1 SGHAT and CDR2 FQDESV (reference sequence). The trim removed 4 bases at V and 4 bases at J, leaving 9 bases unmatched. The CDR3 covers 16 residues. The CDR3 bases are TGTGCCAGCAGCTCCCCGGATAGCGGGAATTACAATGAGCAGTTCTTC. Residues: CASSSPDSGNYNEQFF. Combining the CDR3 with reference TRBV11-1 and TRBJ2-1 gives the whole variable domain EAEVAQSPRYKITEKSQAVAFWCDPISGHATLYWYRQILGQGPELLVQFQDESVVDDSQLPKDRFSAERLKGVDSTLKIQPAELGDSAMYLCASSSPDSGNYNEQFFGPGTRLTVL.

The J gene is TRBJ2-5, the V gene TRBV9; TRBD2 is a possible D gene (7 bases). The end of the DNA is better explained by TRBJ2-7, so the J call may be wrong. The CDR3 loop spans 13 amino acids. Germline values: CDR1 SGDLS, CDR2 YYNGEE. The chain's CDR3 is CASSAGGTYEQYF. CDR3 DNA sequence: TGTGCCAGCAGCGCGGGGGGCACCTACGAGCAGTACTTC.

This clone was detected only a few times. This CDR3 reads CASSPLDRTYGYTF. In DNA, the CDR3 is TGTGCCAGCTCACCTCTGGACAGGACCTATGGCTACACCTTC. The rearrangement uses TRBV18 and TRBJ1-2, with 7 nucleotides matching TRBD1. The CDR3 runs 14 residues. Per the germline V gene, CDR1 is KGHSH and CDR2 is LQKENI. The J segment lost 4 bases and the V segment lost 3 bases, leaving 5 bases of the junction unmatched.

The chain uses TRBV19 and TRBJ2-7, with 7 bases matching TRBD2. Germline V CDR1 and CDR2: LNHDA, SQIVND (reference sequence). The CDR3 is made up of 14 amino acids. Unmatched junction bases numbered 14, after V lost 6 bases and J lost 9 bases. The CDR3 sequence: CASSHPGRALGQYF. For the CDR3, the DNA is TGTGCCAGTAGCCACCCGGGGAGGGCACTCGGGCAGTACTTC.

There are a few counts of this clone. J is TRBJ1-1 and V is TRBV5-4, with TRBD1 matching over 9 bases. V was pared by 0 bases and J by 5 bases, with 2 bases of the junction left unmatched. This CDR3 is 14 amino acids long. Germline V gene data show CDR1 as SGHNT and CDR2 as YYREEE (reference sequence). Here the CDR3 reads CASSLGQGGTEAFF. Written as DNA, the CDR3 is TGTGCCAGCAGCTTGGGACAGGGGGGTACTGAAGCTTTCTTT.

In DNA form, the CDR3 reads TGTGCCAGTAGTTGGGGGAGGGGAAGCGATCAGCCCCAGCATTTT. Translation gives CASSWGRGSDQPQHF. The chain combines TRBV19 with TRBJ1-5; D is perhaps TRBD1 (5 bases). This CDR3 region has 15 residues. V dropped 5 bases and J dropped 5 bases, with 16 bases sitting between them. Germline lookup yields CDR1 LNHDA and CDR2 SQIVND (reference sequence).

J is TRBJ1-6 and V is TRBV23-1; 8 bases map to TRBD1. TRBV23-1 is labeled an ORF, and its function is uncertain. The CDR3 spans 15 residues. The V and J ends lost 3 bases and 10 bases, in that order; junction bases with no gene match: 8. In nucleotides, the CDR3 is TGCGCCAGCAGTCAGGGGACAGGAGTGGACTCACCCCTCCACTTT. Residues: CASSQGTGVDSPLHF.

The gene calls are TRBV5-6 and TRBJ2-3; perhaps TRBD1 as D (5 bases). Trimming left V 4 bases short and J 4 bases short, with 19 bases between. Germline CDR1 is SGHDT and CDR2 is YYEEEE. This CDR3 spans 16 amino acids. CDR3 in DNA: TGTGCCAGCAGCCCGGCGCCTTCCTGGGGCGCAGATACGCAGTATTTT. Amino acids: CASSPAPSWGADTQYF.

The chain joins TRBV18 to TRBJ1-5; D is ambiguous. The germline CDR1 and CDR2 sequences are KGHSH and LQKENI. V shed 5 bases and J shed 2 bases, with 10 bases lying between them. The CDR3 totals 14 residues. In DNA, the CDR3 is TGTGCCAGCTCATCTTCGGTGGGCAATCAGCCCCAGCATTTT. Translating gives CASSSSVGNQPQHF.

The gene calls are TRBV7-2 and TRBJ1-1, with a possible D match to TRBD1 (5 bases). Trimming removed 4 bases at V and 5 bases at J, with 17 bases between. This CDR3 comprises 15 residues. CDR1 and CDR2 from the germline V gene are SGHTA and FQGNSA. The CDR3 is CASSSPPRGWTEAFF. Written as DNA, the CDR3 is TGTGCCAGCAGCTCCCCCCCCCGGGGGTGGACTGAAGCTTTCTTT.

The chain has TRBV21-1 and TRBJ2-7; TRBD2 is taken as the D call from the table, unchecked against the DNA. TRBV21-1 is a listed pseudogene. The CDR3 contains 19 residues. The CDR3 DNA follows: TGTGCCAGCAGCAAATTGACTTCACCCTCACCAAGAGACCACTACGAGCAGTACTTC. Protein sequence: CASSKLTSPSPRDHYEQYF.

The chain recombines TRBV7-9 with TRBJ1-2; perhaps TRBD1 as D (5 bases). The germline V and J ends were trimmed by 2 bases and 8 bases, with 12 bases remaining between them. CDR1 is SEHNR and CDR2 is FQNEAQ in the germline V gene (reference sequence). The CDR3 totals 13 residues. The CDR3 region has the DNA TGTGCCAGCAGCTTATCGCGGGGGGGAGGCTACACCTTC. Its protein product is CASSLSRGGGYTF. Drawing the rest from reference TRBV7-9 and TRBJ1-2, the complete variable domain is DTGVSQNPRHKITKRGQNVTFRCDPISEHNRLYWYRQTLGQGPEFLTYFQNEAQLEKSRLLSDRFSAERPKGSFSTLEIQRTEQGDSAMYLCASSLSRGGGYTFGSGTRLTVV.

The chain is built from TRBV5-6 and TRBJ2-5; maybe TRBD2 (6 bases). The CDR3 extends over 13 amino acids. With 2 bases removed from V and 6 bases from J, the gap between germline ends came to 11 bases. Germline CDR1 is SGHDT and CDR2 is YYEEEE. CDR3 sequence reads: CASSFSRGQTQYF. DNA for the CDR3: TGTGCCAGCAGCTTCTCGCGGGGACAGACCCAGTACTTC.

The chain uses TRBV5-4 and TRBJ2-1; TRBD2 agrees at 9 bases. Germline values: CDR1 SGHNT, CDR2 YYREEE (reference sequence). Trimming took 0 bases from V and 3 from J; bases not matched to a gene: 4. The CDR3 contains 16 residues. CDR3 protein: CASSLVSGGHYNEQFF. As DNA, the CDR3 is TGTGCCAGCAGCTTGGTTAGCGGGGGCCACTACAATGAGCAGTTCTTC.